This T cell receptor beta chain emerged from a study of T cell repertoires in aging, cancer and after chemotherapy. A mixed TRB-A/B primer pool amplified rearranged TRB by multiplex touch-down PCR. TCRdb called the multiplex PCR reads again in MiXCR, with one record for every CDR3 protein. Of 9,000 to 13,000 distinct CDR3 sequences in the sample, 25% to 30% are singletons; the top ten hold around 1.4%. TCR beta rearrangements were amplified from peripheral blood genomic DNA. The germline V gene encodes CDR1 SGHTA and CDR2 FQGTGA. Trimming pared 2 bases from V and 4 bases from J, leaving 6 bases between. The CDR3 runs to 13 residues.

The TCR sequence derives from a human donor in good health. The V and J genes are TRBV7-3 and TRBJ2-1; D unclear. The sample was blood. CDR3 region: CASSLVPYNEQFF. Written as DNA, the CDR3 is TGTGCCAGCAGCTTAGTCCCTTACAATGAGCAGTTCTTC. The full variable domain, rest sourced from reference TRBV7-3 and TRBJ2-1, is GAGVSQTPSNKVTEKGKYVELRCDPISGHTALYWYRQSLGQGPEFLIYFQGTGAADDSGLPNDRFFAVRPEGSVSTLKIQRTERGDSAVYLCASSLVPYNEQFFGPGTRLTVL.